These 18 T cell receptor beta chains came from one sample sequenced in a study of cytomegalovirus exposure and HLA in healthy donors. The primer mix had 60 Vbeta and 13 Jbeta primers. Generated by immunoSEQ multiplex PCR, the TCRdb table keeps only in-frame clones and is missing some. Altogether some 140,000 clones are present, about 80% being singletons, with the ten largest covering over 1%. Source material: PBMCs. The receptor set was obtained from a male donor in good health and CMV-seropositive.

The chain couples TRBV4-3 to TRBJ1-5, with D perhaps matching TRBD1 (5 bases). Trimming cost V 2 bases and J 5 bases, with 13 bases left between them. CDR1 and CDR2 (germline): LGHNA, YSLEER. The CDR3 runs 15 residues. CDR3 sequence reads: CASSQSRQTYQPQHF. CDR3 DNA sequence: TGCGCCAGCAGCCAATCCCGACAGACCTATCAGCCCCAGCATTTT.

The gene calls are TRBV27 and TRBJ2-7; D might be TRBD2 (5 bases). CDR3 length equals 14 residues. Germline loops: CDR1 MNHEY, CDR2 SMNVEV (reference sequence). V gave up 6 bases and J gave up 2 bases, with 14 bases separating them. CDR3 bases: TGTGCCAGCAGCCCAGAGGGTCTCACCTACGAGCAGTACTTC. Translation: CASSPEGLTYEQYF.

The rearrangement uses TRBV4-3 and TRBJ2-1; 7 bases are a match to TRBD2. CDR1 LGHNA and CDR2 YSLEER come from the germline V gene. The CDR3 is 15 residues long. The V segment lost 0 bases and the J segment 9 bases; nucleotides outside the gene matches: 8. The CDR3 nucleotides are TGCGCCAGCAGCCAAGACGGACTAGGGTTTGGTGAGCAGTTCTTC. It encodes CASSQDGLGFGEQFF.

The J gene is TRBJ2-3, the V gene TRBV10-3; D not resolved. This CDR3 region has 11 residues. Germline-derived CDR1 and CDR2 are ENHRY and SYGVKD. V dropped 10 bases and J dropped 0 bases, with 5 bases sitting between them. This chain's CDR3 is CATSSTDTQYF. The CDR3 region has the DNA TGTGCCACCTCTAGCACAGATACGCAGTATTTT.

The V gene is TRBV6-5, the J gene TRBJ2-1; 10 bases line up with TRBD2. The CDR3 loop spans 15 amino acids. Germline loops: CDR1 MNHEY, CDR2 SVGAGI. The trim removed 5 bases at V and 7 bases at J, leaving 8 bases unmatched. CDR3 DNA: TGTGCCAGCAGTCCCCTAGCGGGAGTAGGTAATGAGCAGTTCTTC. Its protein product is CASSPLAGVGNEQFF.

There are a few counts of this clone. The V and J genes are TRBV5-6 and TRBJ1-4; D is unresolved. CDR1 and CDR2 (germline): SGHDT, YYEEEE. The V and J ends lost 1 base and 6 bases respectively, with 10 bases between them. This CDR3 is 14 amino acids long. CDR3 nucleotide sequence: TGTGCCAGCAGCTTGCCCGGTGTGGATGAAAAACTGTTTTTT. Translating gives CASSLPGVDEKLFF.

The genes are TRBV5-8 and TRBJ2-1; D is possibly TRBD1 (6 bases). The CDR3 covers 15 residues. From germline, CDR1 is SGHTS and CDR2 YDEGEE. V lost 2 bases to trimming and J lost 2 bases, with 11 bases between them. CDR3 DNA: TGTGCCAGCAGCTTCTCTGGGACACCCTACAATGAGCAGTTCTTC. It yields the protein CASSFSGTPYNEQFF. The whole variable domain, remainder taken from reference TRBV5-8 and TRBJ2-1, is EAGVTQSPTHLIKTRGQQATLRCSPISGHTSVYWYQQALGLGLQFLLWYDEGEERNRGNFPPRFSGRQFPNYSSELNVNALELEDSALYLCASSFSGTPYNEQFFGPGTRLTVL.

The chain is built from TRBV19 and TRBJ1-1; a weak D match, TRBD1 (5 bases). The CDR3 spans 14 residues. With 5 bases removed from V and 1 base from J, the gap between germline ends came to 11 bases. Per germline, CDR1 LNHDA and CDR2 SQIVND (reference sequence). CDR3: CASSQGDTNTEAFF. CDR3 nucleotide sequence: TGTGCCAGTAGTCAAGGGGATACGAACACTGAAGCTTTCTTT.

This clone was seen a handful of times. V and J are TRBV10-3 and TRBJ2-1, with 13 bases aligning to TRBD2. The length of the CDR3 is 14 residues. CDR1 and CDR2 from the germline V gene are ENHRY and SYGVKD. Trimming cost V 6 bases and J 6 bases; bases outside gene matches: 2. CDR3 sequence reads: CAISGTSGVNEQFF. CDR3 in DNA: TGTGCCATCAGCGGGACTAGCGGGGTCAATGAGCAGTTCTTC.

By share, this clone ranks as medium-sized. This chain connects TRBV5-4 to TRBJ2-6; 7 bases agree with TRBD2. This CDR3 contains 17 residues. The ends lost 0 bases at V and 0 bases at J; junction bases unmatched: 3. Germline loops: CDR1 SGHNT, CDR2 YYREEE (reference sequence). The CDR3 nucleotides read TGTGCCAGCAGCTTGGACGGGGGGTTCTCTGGGGCCAACGTCCTGACTTTC. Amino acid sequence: CASSLDGGFSGANVLTF.

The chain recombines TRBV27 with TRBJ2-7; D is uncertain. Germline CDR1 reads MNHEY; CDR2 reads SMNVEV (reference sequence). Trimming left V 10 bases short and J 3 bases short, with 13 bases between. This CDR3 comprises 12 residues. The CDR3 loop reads CATTSGGYEQYF. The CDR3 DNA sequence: TGTGCCACCACCTCCGGTGGCTACGAGCAGTACTTC.

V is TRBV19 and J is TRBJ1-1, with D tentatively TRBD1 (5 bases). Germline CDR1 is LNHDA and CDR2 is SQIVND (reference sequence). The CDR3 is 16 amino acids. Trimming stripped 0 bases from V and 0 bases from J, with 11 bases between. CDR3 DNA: TGTGCCAGTAGTATAGATCGAGACAGATTGAACACTGAAGCTTTCTTT. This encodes CASSIDRDRLNTEAFF.

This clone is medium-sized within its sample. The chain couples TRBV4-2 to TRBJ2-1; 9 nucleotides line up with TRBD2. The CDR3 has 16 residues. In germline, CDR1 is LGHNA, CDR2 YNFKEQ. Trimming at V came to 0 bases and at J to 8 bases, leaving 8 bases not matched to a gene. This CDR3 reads CASSQDMRGGPDEQFF. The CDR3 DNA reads TGTGCCAGCAGCCAAGATATGCGGGGGGGGCCGGATGAGCAGTTCTTC.

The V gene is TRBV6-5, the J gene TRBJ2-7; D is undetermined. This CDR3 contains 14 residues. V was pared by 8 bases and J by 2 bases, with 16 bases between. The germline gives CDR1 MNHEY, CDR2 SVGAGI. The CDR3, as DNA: TGTGCCAGCCGTCCAAGGCAAGAGGCCTACGAGCAGTACTTC. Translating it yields CASRPRQEAYEQYF.

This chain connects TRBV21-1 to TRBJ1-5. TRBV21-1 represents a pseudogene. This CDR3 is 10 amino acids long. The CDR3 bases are TGTGCCAGCACCGGGGGGCCCCAGCATTTT. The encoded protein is CASTGGPQHF.

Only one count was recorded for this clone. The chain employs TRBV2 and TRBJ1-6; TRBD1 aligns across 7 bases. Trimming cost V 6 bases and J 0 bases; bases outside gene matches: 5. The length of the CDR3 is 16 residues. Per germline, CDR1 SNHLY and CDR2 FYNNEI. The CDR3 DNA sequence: TGTGCCAGCAGCCTGGACAGGAGCTCCTATAATTCACCCCTCCACTTT. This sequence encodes CASSLDRSSYNSPLHF.

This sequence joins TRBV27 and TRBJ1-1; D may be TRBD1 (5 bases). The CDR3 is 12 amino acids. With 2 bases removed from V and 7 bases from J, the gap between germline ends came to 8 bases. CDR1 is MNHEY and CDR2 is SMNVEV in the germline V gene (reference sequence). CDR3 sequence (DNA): TGTGCCAGCAGTTTAGGTACAGGTGAAGCTTTCTTT. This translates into CASSLGTGEAFF.

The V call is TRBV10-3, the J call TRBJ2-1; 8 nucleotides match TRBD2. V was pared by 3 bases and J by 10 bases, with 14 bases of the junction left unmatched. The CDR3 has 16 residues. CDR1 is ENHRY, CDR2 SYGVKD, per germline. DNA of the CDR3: TGTGCCATCAGTGATCCGGATTTAGCGGGGAATTCGGAGCAGTTCTTC. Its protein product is CAISDPDLAGNSEQFF.